This paragraph reports one T cell receptor (beta chain). Peripheral blood CD8+ and CD4+ T cells were profiled by TCR beta sequencing. While serving as controls, healthy donors were matched for age and sex. Random hexamers were used to reverse transcribe an amount of roughly 0.45 to 1 ug RNA. TCR beta CDR3 was amplified by immunoSEQ multiplex PCR. This amplification extended across 54 Vbeta and 13 Jbeta segments. In TCRdb, the immunoSEQ multiplex PCR reads were re-called with MiXCR into one record per CDR3 protein. The sample lists more than 150,000 distinct CDR3 sequences; about 90% were seen once. This sample is drawn from a study of CD8 T cells in Susac syndrome. V was shortened by 2 bases and J by 4 bases, with 12 bases between the two germline ends. This CDR3 spans 15 amino acids. Germline CDR1 KGHDR, CDR2 SFDVKD.

The source material was CD4+ T cells from PBMCs. The chain combines TRBV24-1 with TRBJ2-3; D gene unclear. This receptor was identified in a human donor in good health. The CDR3 DNA follows: TGTGCCACCAGTGATTCTCAGTTGGGCGCAGATACGCAGTATTTT. Its protein product is CATSDSQLGADTQYF.